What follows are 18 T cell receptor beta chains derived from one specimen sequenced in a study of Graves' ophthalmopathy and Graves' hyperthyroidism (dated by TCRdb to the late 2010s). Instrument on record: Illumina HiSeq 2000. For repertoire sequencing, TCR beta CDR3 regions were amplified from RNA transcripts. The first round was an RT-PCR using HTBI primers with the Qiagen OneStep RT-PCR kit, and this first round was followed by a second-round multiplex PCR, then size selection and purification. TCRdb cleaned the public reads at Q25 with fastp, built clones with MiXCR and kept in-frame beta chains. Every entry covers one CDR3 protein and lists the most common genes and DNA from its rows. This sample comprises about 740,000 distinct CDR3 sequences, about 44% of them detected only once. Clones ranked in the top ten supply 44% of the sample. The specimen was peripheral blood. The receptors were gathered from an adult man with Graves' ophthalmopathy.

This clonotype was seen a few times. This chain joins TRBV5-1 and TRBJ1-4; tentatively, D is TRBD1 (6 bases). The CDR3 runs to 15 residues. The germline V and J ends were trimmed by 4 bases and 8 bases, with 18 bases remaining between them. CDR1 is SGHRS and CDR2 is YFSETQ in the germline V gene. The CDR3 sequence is CASSLGGPQGEKLFF. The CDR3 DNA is TGCGCCAGCAGCCTGGGGGGCCCCCAGGGCGAAAAACTGTTTTTT.

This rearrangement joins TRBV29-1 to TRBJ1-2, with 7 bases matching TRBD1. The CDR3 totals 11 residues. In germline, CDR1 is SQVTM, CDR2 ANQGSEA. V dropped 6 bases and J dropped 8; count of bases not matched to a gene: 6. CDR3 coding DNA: TGCAGCGTCGGACAGGAACACGGCTACACCTTC. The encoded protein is CSVGQEHGYTF. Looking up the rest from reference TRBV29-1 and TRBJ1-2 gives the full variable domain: SAVISQKPSRDICQRGTSLTIQCQVDSQVTMMFWYRQQPGQSLTLIATANQGSEATYESGFVIDKFPISRPNLTFSTLTVSNMSPEDSSIYLCSVGQEHGYTFGSGTRLTVV.

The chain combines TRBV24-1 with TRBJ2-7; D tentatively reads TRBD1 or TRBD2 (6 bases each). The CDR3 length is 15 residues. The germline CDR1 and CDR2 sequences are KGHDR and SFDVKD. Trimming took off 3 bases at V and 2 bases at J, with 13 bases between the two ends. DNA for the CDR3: TGTGCCACCAGTGATGGAGGGAACAGGGCCTACGAGCAGTACTTC. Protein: CATSDGGNRAYEQYF.

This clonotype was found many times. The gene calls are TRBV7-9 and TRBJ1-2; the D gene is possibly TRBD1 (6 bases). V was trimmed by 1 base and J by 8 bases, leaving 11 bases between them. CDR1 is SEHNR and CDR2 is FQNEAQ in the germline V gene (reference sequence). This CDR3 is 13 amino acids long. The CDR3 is CASSLDRDQGYTF. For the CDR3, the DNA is TGTGCCAGCAGCTTAGACAGGGACCAAGGCTACACCTTC.

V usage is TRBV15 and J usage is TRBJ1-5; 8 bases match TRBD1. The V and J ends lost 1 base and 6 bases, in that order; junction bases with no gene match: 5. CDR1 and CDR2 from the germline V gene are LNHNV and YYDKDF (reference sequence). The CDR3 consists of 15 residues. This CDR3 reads CATSRGTGSGQPQHF. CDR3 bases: TGTGCCACCAGCAGAGGGACAGGGTCGGGTCAGCCCCAGCATTTT.

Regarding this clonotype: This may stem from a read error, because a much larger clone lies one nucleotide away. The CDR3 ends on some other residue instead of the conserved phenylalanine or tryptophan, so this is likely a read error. This CDR3 reads CASSPDRGGETQYV. As DNA, the CDR3 is TGTGCCAGCAGCCCAGACAGGGGGGGGGAGACCCAGTACGTC. The rearrangement uses TRBV7-3 and TRBJ2-5; 9 bases align to TRBD1. Germline CDR1 reads SGHTA; CDR2 reads FQGTGA. The CDR3 has 14 residues. V shed 5 bases and J 5 bases; nucleotides not matched to a gene: 6.

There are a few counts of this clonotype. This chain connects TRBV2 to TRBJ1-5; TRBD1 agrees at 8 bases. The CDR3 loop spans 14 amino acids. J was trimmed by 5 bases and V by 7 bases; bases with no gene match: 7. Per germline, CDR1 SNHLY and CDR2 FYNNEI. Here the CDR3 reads CASKQGEGDQPQHF. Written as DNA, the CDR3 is TGTGCCAGCAAACAGGGGGAGGGGGATCAGCCCCAGCATTTT.

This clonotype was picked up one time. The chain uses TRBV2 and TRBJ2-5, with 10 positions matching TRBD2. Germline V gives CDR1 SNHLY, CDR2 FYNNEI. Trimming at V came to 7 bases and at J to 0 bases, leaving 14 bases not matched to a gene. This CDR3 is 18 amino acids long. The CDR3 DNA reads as TGTGCCAGCATCCGAGCGGGAGGGCCGGTACCCAACCAAGAGACCCAGTACTTC. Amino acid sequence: CASIRAGGPVPNQETQYF.

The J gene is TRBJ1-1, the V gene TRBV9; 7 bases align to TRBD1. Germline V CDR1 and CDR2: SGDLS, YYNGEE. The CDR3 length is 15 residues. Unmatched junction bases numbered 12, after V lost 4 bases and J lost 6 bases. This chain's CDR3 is CASSLVRGRGSEAFF. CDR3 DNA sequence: TGTGCCAGCAGCTTAGTTAGGGGGCGCGGGTCTGAAGCTTTCTTT.

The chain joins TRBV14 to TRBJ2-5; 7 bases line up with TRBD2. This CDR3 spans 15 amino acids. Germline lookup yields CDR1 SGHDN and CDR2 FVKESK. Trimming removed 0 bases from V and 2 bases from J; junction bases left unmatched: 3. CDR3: CASSQDSSGQETQYF. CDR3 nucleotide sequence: TGTGCCAGCAGCCAAGACTCTAGCGGTCAAGAGACCCAGTACTTC.

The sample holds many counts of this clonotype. CDR3 bases: TGTGCCACCAGTGATTTAGACTACGAGCAGTACTTC. Translated, it gives CATSDLDYEQYF. The chain recombines TRBV24-1 with TRBJ2-7; D is uncertain. Trimming removed 1 base at V and 3 bases at J, with 3 bases between. CDR1 is KGHDR, CDR2 SFDVKD, per germline. This CDR3 region has 12 residues.

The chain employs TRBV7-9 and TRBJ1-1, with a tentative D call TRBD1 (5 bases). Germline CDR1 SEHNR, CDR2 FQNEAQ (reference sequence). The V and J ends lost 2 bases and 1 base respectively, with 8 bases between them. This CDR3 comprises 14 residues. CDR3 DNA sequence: TGTGCCAGCAGCTTATCCGGGGCGAACACTGAAGCTTTCTTT. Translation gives CASSLSGANTEAFF.

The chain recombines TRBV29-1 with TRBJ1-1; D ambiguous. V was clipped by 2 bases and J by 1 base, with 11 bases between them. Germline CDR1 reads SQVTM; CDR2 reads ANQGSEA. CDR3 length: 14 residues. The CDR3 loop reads CSVEPWVRNTEAFF. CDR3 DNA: TGCAGCGTTGAACCGTGGGTCCGGAACACTGAAGCTTTCTTT.

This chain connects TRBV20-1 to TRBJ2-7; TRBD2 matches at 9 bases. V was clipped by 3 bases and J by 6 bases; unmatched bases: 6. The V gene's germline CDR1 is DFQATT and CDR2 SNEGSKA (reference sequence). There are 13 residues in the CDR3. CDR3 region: CSASLAGECEQYF. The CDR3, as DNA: TGCAGTGCTAGTTTAGCGGGAGAGTGCGAGCAGTACTTC.

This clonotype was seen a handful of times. The CDR3 DNA is TGTGCCAGCAGCCGCGAGGCAGGGGGCTGGACCGGGGAGCTGTTTTTT. Translated: CASSREAGGWTGELFF. The V call is TRBV7-9, the J call TRBJ2-2, with 8 bases aligning to TRBD1. CDR3 length equals 16 residues. V lost 5 bases to trimming and J lost 5 bases; unmatched junction nucleotides: 10. Looked up from germline, CDR1 is SEHNR and CDR2 is FQNEAQ (reference sequence).

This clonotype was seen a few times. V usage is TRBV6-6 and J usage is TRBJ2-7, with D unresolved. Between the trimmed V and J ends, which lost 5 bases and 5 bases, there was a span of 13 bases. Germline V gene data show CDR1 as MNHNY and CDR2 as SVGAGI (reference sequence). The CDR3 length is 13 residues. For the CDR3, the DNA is TGTGCCAGCAGTAACGGCCCTTTTGACGAGCAGTACTTC. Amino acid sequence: CASSNGPFDEQYF.

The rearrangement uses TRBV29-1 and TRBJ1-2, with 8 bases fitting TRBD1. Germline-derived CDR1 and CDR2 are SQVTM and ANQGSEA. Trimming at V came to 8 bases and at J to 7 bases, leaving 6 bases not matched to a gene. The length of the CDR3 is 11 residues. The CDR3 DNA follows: TGCAGCTCCTCGGACAGGGCTGGCTACACCTTC. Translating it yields CSSSDRAGYTF.

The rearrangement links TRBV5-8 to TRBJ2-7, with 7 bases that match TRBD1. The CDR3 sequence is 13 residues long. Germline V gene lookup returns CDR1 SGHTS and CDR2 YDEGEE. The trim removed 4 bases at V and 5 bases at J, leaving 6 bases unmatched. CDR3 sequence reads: CASSPDRWDEQYF. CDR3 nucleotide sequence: TGTGCCAGCAGCCCGGACAGGTGGGACGAGCAGTACTTC.